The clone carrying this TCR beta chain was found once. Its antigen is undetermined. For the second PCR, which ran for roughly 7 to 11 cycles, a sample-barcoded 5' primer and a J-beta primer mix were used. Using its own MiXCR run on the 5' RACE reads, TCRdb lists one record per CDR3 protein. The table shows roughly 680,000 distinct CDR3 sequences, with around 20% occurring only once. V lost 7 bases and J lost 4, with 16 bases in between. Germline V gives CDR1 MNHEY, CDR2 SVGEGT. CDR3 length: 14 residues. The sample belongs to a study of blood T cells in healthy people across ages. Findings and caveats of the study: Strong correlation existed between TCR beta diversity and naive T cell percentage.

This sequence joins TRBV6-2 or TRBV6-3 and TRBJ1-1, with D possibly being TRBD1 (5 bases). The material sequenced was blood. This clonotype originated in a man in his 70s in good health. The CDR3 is CASNSDPGFTEAFF. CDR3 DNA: TGTGCCAGCAATTCGGACCCAGGGTTCACTGAAGCTTTCTTT.